This T cell receptor beta chain was identified in a study of chemoradiotherapy in HPV16-positive cancers. Clones were sequenced by immunoSEQ multiplex PCR, and TCRdb holds only the in-frame ones, with some missing. The sample lists about 7,000 clones; roughly 89% were seen once. V dropped 5 bases and J dropped 6 bases, with 18 bases sitting between them. Germline lookup yields CDR1 SGHNT and CDR2 YYREEE (reference sequence). The CDR3 is 15 residues long. Study conclusions and caveats: In HPV16-positive patients, HPV-responsive T-cell expansion tracked better recurrence-free survival.

As to this clone: Its antigen remains unknown.

Samples were taken several times over chemoradiotherapy. The V call is TRBV5-4, the J call TRBJ2-1; a weak D match, TRBD2 (6 bases). The sequencing used tumor tissue, collected from a patient who underwent chemoradiotherapy. The clonotype originates from a human donor with HPV-associated anogenital cancer. CDR3 residues: CASSTDPGAVNEQFF. DNA for the CDR3: TGTGCCAGCAGTACTGATCCGGGAGCCGTCAATGAGCAGTTCTTC.